Shown below are 8 T cell receptor beta chains from a single sample sequenced in a study of T-cell memory formation after mild COVID-19. TCRdb re-derived calls from the 5' RACE reads in MiXCR, one entry per CDR3 protein. The top ten hold about 8.7% of the sample, which has about 430,000 distinct CDR3 sequences, more than 20% seen once. The sequencing sample was made of PBMCs or a T cell subset sorted from them (not recorded which). These receptor sequences come from an adult woman who had mild COVID-19 (a few samples of this study predate the infection). Cell type and time point are not known.

DNA for the CDR3: TGCGCCAGCAGCCAAGATGGATTGGGGAACACTGAAGCTTTCTTT. This codes for CASSQDGLGNTEAFF. V usage is TRBV4-1 and J usage is TRBJ1-1; D ambiguous. Germline assignment: CDR1 MGHRA and CDR2 YSYEKL. With 0 bases removed from V and 1 base from J, the gap between germline ends came to 9 bases. This CDR3 is built from 15 residues.

In nucleotides, the CDR3 is TGTGCCAGCAGCCAAGGACATATCTCTGGGGCCAACGTCCTGACTTTC. Translation: CASSQGHISGANVLTF. V is TRBV3-1 and J is TRBJ2-6; D not certain. Per the germline V gene, CDR1 is LGHDT and CDR2 is YNNKEL (reference sequence). V lost 1 base to trimming and J lost 0 bases, with 7 bases between them. The CDR3 extends over 16 amino acids.

This clonotype was seen a few times. The chain joins TRBV24-1 to TRBJ2-1; D remains ambiguous. The length of the CDR3 is 15 residues. The ends were cut back, 2 bases at V and 3 bases at J, with 10 bases in the middle. The germline CDR1 and CDR2 sequences are KGHDR and SFDVKD. DNA of the CDR3: TGTGCCACCAGTGATTGGAAGAAGAACTACAATGAGCAGTTCTTC. This sequence encodes CATSDWKKNYNEQFF.

V is TRBV7-9 and J is TRBJ1-2, with TRBD1 identical over 7 bases. Per germline, CDR1 SEHNR and CDR2 FQNEAQ (reference sequence). This CDR3 comprises 15 residues. With V trimmed by 5 bases and J by 5 bases, 11 bases remained unmatched. The CDR3 is CASSPPVTGKYGYTF. In DNA form, the CDR3 reads TGTGCCAGCAGCCCCCCCGTGACAGGGAAATATGGCTACACCTTC.

This clonotype was counted a few times. The V gene is TRBV19, the J gene TRBJ2-1; 7 bases match TRBD1. From germline, CDR1 is LNHDA and CDR2 SQIVND (reference sequence). The CDR3 has 15 residues. With V trimmed by 5 bases and J by 4 bases, 8 bases remained unmatched. The CDR3 reads CASSVTGTAYNEQFF. The DNA for the CDR3 is TGTGCCAGTAGTGTTACCGGGACAGCTTACAATGAGCAGTTCTTC.

A few counts support this clonotype. The rearrangement links TRBV7-9 to TRBJ2-5; TRBD1 aligns across 9 bases. Germline V gene sequence: CDR1 SEHNR, CDR2 FQNEAQ (reference sequence). The CDR3 loop spans 14 amino acids. After removal of 3 bases from V and 3 bases from J, the junction contained 2 bases not matched to a gene. In DNA form, the CDR3 reads TGTGCCAGCAGCTTTGGACAGGGGAAAGAGACCCAGTACTTC. Its protein product is CASSFGQGKETQYF. The whole variable domain, filled in from reference TRBV7-9 and TRBJ2-5, reads DTGVSQNPRHKITKRGQNVTFRCDPISEHNRLYWYRQTLGQGPEFLTYFQNEAQLEKSRLLSDRFSAERPKGSFSTLEIQRTEQGDSAMYLCASSFGQGKETQYFGPGTRLLVL.

The genes are TRBV20-1 and TRBJ1-5; possible D gene TRBD1, 5 bases. The CDR3 runs to 14 residues. V lost 5 bases, J lost 1 base, and 12 bases lay in between. Germline CDR1 and CDR2: DFQATT and SNEGSKA (reference sequence). The DNA of the CDR3 is TGCAGTGCTCACCAGGGATTGAGCAATCAGCCCCAGCATTTT. This gives the protein CSAHQGLSNQPQHF.

The rearrangement uses TRBV18 and TRBJ2-1; weak D call: TRBD2 (6 bases). Germline lookup yields CDR1 KGHSH and CDR2 LQKENI. CDR3 length: 16 amino acids. V lost 6 bases and J 4 bases, leaving 19 bases between the germline ends. CDR3 bases: TGTGCCAGCTCTCCCTTAGGAAGCGGGTTATACAATGAGCAGTTCTTC. This codes for CASSPLGSGLYNEQFF.